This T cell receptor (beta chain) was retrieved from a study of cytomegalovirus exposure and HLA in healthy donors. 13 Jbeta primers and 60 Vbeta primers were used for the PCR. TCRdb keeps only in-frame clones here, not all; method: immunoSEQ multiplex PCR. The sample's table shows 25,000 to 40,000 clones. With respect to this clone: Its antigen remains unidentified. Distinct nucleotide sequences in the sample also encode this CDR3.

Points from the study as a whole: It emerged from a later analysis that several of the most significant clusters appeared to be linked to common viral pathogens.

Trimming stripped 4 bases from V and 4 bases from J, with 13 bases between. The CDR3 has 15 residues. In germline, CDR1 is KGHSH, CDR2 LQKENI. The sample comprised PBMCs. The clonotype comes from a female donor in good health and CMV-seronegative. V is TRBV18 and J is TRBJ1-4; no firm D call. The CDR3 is CASSLLSVDNEKLFF. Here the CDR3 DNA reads TGTGCCAGCTCACTGTTAAGCGTCGATAATGAAAAACTGTTTTTT.